The entry that follows covers one T cell receptor beta chain sequence. Its specificity is unknown. Extracted RNA was reverse transcribed into cDNA, the sequencing template. Assay: immunoSEQ multiplex PCR; the TCRdb copy retains only in-frame clones and omits some. The sample contains 150,000 to 190,000 clones, 45% to 55% of which appear only once. The germline V gene encodes CDR1 MNHEY and CDR2 SMNVEV (reference sequence). CDR3 size: 11 residues. The V and J ends lost 3 bases and 13 bases respectively, with 10 bases between them. This record comes from a study of CD8+ T cells in alopecia areata. Study-level information: Treated patients were given oral tofacitinib, which was dosed at 5 to 10 mg twice daily.

A FACSAria was used to sort CD4+ and CD8+ T cells. These cells came from PBMCs. Findings and caveats of the study: Sequenced scalp T cells also include alphabeta T cells resident in normal skin.

Sequences were derived from CD8+ T cells sorted from blood, sampled at week 0. This clonotype originated in a human donor with alopecia areata. This rearrangement joins TRBV27 to TRBJ2-1; D perhaps matches TRBD1 (6 bases). The CDR3 nucleotides read TGTGCCAGCAGTTTCGGGGACATTCAGTTCTTC. It yields the protein CASSFGDIQFF.